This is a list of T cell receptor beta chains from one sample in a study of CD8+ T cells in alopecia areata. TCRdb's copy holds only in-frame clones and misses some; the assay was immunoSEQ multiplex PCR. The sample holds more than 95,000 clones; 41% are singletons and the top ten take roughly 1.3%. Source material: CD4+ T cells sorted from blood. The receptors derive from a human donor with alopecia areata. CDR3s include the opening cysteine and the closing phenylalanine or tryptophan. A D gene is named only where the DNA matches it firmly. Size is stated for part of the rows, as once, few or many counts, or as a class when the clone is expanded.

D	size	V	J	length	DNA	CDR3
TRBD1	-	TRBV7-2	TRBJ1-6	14	TGTGCCAGCAGCGTCGACAGGGTCAATTCACCCCTCCACTTT	CASSVDRVNSPLHF
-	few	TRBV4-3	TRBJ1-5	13	TGCGCCAGCAGCCAAGCGCTCCGGGCGCCCCAGCATTTT	CASSQALRAPQHF
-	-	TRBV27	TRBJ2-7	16	TGTGCCAGCAGTCCCCACGGAGCGGTGCGCTCCTACGAGCAGTACTTC	CASSPHGAVRSYEQYF
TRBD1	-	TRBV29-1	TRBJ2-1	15	TGCAGCGTTGAATGGACAGGGAGCTCCTACAATGAGCAGTTCTTC	CSVEWTGSSYNEQFF
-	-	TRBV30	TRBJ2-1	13	TGTGCCTGGAGTCTCGGGATCACCAATGAGCAGTTCTTC	CAWSLGITNEQFF
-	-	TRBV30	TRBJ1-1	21	TGTGCCTGGAGTGATCTGTCGGGGAGGCATGATAAACGCCTCATGAACACTGAAGCTTTCTTT	CAWSDLSGRHDKRLMNTEAFF
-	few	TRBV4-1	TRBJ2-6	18	TGCGCCAGCAGCCAGTCCGGGACACGGATTTCTGGGGCCAACGTCCTGACTTTC	CASSQSGTRISGANVLTF
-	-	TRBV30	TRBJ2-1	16	TGTGCCTGGAGTGTACGAAGACTAGTACTTTACAATGAGCAGTTCTTC	CAWSVRRLVLYNEQFF
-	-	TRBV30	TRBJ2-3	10	TGTGCCTGGATTCTGGATACGCAGTATTTT	CAWILDTQYF
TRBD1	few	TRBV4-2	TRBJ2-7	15	TGTGCCAGCAGCCAAATTCTGGCGGGACAGGGATGGCAGTACTTC	CASSQILAGQGWQYF
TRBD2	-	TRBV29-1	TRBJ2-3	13	TGCAGCGTTATTACTAGCGCTCTGGATACGCAGTATTTT	CSVITSALDTQYF
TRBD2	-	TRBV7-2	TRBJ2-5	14	TGTGCCAGCAGTCTAGCGGGGGGACAAGAGACCCAGTACTTC	CASSLAGGQETQYF
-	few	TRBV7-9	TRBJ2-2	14	TGTGCCAGCAGCCCTACGCGAATAGCCGGGGAGCTGTTTTTT	CASSPTRIAGELFF
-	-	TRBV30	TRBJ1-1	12	TGTGCCTGGAGTGTCCCGGAAACTGAAGCTTTCTTT	CAWSVPETEAFF
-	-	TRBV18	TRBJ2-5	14	TGTGCCAGCTCACCCGGTCACGGCCAAGAGACCCAGTACTTC	CASSPGHGQETQYF
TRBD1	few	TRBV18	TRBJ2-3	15	TGTGCCAGCTCATCTACGACAGGGAGCACAGATACGCAGTATTTT	CASSSTTGSTDTQYF
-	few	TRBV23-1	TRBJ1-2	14	TGCGCCAGCAGTCAATCGAGGAGGGGCTATGGCTACACCTTC	CASSQSRRGYGYTF
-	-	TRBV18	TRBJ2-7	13	TGTGCCAGCTCACCGGGGGAGGCGCACGAGCAGTACTTC	CASSPGEAHEQYF
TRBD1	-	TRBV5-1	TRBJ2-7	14	TGCGCCAGCAGCTTGGGACAGGGCTCCTACGAGCAGTACTTC	CASSLGQGSYEQYF
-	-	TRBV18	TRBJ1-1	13	TGTGCCAGCTCACCATTCTCCGACACTGAAGCTTTCTTT	CASSPFSDTEAFF
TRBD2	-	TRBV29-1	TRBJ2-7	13	TGCAGCGTTGAAGAGCCAGCGGGAGGGACGAAGTACTTC	CSVEEPAGGTKYF
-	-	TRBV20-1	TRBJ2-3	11	TGCAGTGCCATCGTGGGAGATACGCAGTATTTT	CSAIVGDTQYF
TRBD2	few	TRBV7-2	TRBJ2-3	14	TGTGCCAGCACTCGGGAGGGCTGGGCAGATACGCAGTATTTT	CASTREGWADTQYF
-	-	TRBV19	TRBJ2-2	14	TGTGCCAGTAGTTGGGGGCTGGGCACCGGGGAGCTGTTTTTT	CASSWGLGTGELFF
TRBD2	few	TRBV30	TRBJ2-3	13	TGTGCCTGGACAGCGGGGAACACAGATACGCAGTATTTT	CAWTAGNTDTQYF
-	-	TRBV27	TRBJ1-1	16	TGTGCCAGCAGTCCCGAACTTGGACAGTCGAAACAAGAAGCTTTCTTT	CASSPELGQSKQEAFF
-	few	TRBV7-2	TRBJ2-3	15	TGTGCCAGCAGCTTAGAATACACTAGCACAGATACGCAGTATTTT	CASSLEYTSTDTQYF
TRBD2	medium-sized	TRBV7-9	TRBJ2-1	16	TGTGCCAGCAGCCGGCGGGGACTAGCGGAATACAATGAGCAGTTCTTC	CASSRRGLAEYNEQFF
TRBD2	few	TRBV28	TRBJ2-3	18	TGTGCCAGCAGTTCTGGGGGTAGCGGCCTAGCGGGCACAGATACGCAGTATTTT	CASSSGGSGLAGTDTQYF
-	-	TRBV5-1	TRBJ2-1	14	TGCGCCAGCAGCTTGGAGGGACTGTCCAATGAGCAGTTCTTC	CASSLEGLSNEQFF
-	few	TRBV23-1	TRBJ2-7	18	TGCGCCAGCAGTCATCACCGGGCATGGCAGCTGGTCGCCTACGAGCAGTACTTC	CASSHHRAWQLVAYEQYF
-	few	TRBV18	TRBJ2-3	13	TGTGCCAACTCACCGGGGGGCGCAGATACGCAGTATTTT	CANSPGGADTQYF
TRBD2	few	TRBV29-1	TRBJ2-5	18	TGCAGCGTTGAAATCGGACTAGCGGGAGGGCCGTGGAAAGAGACCCAGTACTTC	CSVEIGLAGGPWKETQYF
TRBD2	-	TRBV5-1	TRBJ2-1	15	TGCGCCAGCAGCTTGGGCGGGAGCTCCTACAATGAGCAGTTCTTC	CASSLGGSSYNEQFF
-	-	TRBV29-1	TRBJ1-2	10	TGTGGGGGTGGAGACTATGGCTACACCTTC	CGGGDYGYTF
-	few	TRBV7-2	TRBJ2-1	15	TGTGCCAGCAGCCTGGACTCGGGCTCCTACAATGAGCAGTTCTTC	CASSLDSGSYNEQFF
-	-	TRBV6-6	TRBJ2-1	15	TGTGCCAGCAGTTACGCTGGGGACGGTCCGTATGAGCAGTTCTTC	CASSYAGDGPYEQFF
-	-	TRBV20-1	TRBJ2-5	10	TGCAGTGCTATAAAAGAGACCCAGTACTTC	CSAIKETQYF
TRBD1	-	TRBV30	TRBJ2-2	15	TGTGCCTGGACTCGACAGGGTCTCGGCACCGGGGAGCTGTTTTTT	CAWTRQGLGTGELFF
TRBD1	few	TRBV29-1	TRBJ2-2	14	TGCAGCGTTTCACCGGGACAGGGGATAGGGGAGCTGTTTTTT	CSVSPGQGIGELFF
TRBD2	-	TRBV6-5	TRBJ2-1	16	TGTGCCAGCAGTTACTCGGGATCTAGCGGGAGGAGTGAGCAGTTCTTC	CASSYSGSSGRSEQFF
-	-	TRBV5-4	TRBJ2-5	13	TGTGCCAGCAGCTTGGTGTCCCAAGAGACCCAGTACTTC	CASSLVSQETQYF
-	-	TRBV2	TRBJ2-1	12	TGTGCCAGCAGGGTAAATGTTGGTGAGCAGTTCTTC	CASRVNVGEQFF
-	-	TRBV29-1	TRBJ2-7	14	TGCAGCGTTGAAGCCATACGGGGCTCCTACGAGCAGTACTTC	CSVEAIRGSYEQYF
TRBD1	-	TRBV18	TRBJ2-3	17	TGTGCCAGCTCACTTAAAACAGGGGGCGCGAGCACAGATACGCAGTATTTT	CASSLKTGGASTDTQYF
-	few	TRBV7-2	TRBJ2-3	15	TGTGCCAGCAGCTTAGAAGGGGTCCGCACAGATACGCAGTATTTT	CASSLEGVRTDTQYF
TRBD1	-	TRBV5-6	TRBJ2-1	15	TGTGCCAGCAGCTTTGTTACGACAGGGGGGAATGAGCAGTTCTTC	CASSFVTTGGNEQFF
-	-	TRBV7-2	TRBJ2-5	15	TGTGCCAGCAGCTTAGGGTCAGGGCGCCCGGAGACCCAGTACTTC	CASSLGSGRPETQYF
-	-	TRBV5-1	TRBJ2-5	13	TGCGCCAGCAGCGTCTCATCTGGGGAGACCCAGTACTTC	CASSVSSGETQYF
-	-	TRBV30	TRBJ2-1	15	TGTGCCTGGACCTACGGGGGGCGAACCTACAATGAGCAGTTCTTC	CAWTYGGRTYNEQFF
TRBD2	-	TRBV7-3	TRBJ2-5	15	TGTGCCAGCAGCCCGAATAGCGGGGGACAAGAGACCCAGTACTTC	CASSPNSGGQETQYF
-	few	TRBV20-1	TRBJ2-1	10	TGCAGTGCTAGAAACAATGAGCAGTTCTTC	CSARNNEQFF
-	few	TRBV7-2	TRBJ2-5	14	TGTGCCAGCAGCCCAGTGGGGTATGCGGAGACCCAGTACTTC	CASSPVGYAETQYF
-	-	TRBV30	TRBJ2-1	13	TGTGCCTGGCAGCCAGGAGCGTTCAATGAGCAGTTCTTC	CAWQPGAFNEQFF
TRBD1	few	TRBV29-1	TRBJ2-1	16	TGCAGCGTTGAAGATCTGAACAGGGGGTTATACAATGAGCAGTTCTTC	CSVEDLNRGLYNEQFF
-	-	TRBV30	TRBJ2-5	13	TGTGCCTGGAACCGACTCACCAGCGAGACCCAGTACTTC	CAWNRLTSETQYF
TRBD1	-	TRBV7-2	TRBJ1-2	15	TGTGCCAGCAGCCAACGGGACAGGGGACGATATGGCTACACCTTC	CASSQRDRGRYGYTF
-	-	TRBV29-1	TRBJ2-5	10	TGCAGCGTAACGGAAGAGACCCAGTACTTC	CSVTEETQYF
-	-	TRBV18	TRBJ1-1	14	TGTGCCAGCTCACCGGGGGGGAGTCCCACTGAAGCTTTCTTT	CASSPGGSPTEAFF